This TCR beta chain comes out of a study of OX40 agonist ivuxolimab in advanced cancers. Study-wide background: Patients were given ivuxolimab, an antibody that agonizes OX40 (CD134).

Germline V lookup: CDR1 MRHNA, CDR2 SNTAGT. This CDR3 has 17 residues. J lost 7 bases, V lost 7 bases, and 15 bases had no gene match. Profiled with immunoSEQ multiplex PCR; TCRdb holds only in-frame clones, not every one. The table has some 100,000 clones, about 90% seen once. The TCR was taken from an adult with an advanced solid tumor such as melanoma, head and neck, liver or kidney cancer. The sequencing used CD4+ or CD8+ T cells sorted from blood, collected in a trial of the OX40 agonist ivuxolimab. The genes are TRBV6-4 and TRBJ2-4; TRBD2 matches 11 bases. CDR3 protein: CASTSGLAATRGNIQYF. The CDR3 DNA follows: TGTGCCAGCACCTCGGGACTAGCGGCCACGAGGGGTAACATTCAGTACTTC.